A single sample is the source of the 29 T cell receptor beta chains below, sequenced in a study of cytomegalovirus exposure and HLA in healthy donors. The primer mix had 60 Vbeta and 13 Jbeta primers. Produced via immunoSEQ multiplex PCR; TCRdb's table is partial and in-frame only. The table includes 75,000 to 95,000 clones, 65% to 85% detected once. Sequencing input: PBMCs. The receptors come from a man between 18 and 35 years old in good health and CMV-seronegative.

The rearrangement uses TRBV15 and TRBJ2-3; TRBD1 might be the D (6 bases). The CDR3 contains 14 residues. Germline loops: CDR1 LNHNV, CDR2 YYDKDF (reference sequence). V shed 3 bases and J shed 9 bases, with 16 bases lying between them. CDR3 protein: CATSRERKGDTQYF. CDR3 bases: TGTGCCACCAGCAGGGAAAGGAAGGGGGACACGCAGTATTTT.

This rearrangement joins TRBV9 to TRBJ2-5; 11 bases are shared with TRBD2. Trimming cost V 3 bases and J 5 bases; bases outside gene matches: 15. The CDR3 has 18 residues. The V gene's germline CDR1 is SGDLS and CDR2 YYNGEE. In nucleotides, the CDR3 is TGTGCCAGCAGCGAGGGGCTACTAGCGGGAGTAGGGCCGGAGACCCAGTACTTC. Translating gives CASSEGLLAGVGPETQYF.

This clone was seen just once. The V gene is TRBV9, the J gene TRBJ1-4; D may be TRBD1 (5 bases). Trimming took off 0 bases at V and 1 base at J, with 10 bases between the two ends. This CDR3 comprises 16 residues. Germline CDR1 and CDR2: SGDLS and YYNGEE. The CDR3 DNA follows: TGTGCCAGCAGCGTAGCGGGGCGGGGAACTAATGAAAAACTGTTTTTT. Amino acid sequence: CASSVAGRGTNEKLFF. The complete variable domain, with remaining parts taken from reference TRBV9 and TRBJ1-4, reads DSGVTQTPKHLITATGQRVTLRCSPRSGDLSVYWYQQSLDQGLQFLIQYYNGEERAKGNILERFSAQQFPDLHSELNLSSLELGDSALYFCASSVAGRGTNEKLFFGSGTQLSVL.

The rearrangement links TRBV11-3 to TRBJ1-1; no clear D gene. This CDR3 region has 13 residues. The V gene lost 6 bases and the J gene lost 2 bases, with 10 bases spanning the gap. CDR1 and CDR2 from the germline V gene are SGHNT and YENEEA. The CDR3 nucleotides are TGTGCCAGCAGTCTCAGTTTTAACACTGAAGCTTTCTTT. Protein: CASSLSFNTEAFF. Looking up the rest from reference TRBV11-3 and TRBJ1-1 gives the full variable domain: EAGVVQSPRYKIIEKKQPVAFWCNPISGHNTLYWYLQNLGQGPELLIRYENEEAVDDSQLPKDRFSAERLKGVDSTLKIQPAELGDSAVYLCASSLSFNTEAFFGQGTRLTVV.

The chain has TRBV14 and TRBJ2-1; 13 nucleotides align to TRBD2. CDR1 and CDR2 (germline): SGHDN, FVKESK. Germline trimming cut 3 bases from V and 7 bases from J; bases unmatched to any gene: 6. The CDR3 is 16 amino acids. The CDR3 DNA sequence: TGTGCCAGCAGCCATATACTAGCGGGAGGGGGAAATGAGCAGTTCTTC. Residues: CASSHILAGGGNEQFF.

V gene TRBV27 combines with J gene TRBJ1-1, with 9 bases matching TRBD1. With 5 bases clipped from V and 7 bases from J, the junction kept 8 bases outside the gene matches. The CDR3 is 14 residues long. Germline CDR1 MNHEY, CDR2 SMNVEV (reference sequence). The CDR3, as DNA: TGTGCCAGCAGTCAAGACAGGGGGTGGGTTGAAGCTTTCTTT. It specifies CASSQDRGWVEAFF.

The V gene is TRBV7-8, the J gene TRBJ2-7; 7 bases fit TRBD2. The CDR3 loop spans 15 amino acids. CDR1 SGHVS and CDR2 FQNEAQ come from the germline V gene. V shed 4 bases, J shed 0 bases, and the junction held 6 bases outside the gene matches. CDR3: CASSYQAGASYEQYF. The CDR3 DNA reads TGTGCCAGCAGCTACCAGGCGGGAGCCTCCTACGAGCAGTACTTC.

This chain connects TRBV7-3 to TRBJ2-5; 13 nucleotides match TRBD2. CDR3 length: 17 amino acids. Per germline, CDR1 SGHTA and CDR2 FQGTGA. The V gene end was trimmed by 5 bases and the J gene end by 5 bases; junction bases not matched to a gene: 11. CDR3: CASSRTSGSSTAETQYF. CDR3 sequence (DNA): TGTGCCAGCAGCAGGACTAGCGGGAGTTCAACTGCGGAGACCCAGTACTTC.

The chain combines TRBV6-1 with TRBJ1-3, with no clear D. Trimming left V 4 bases short and J 0 bases short, with 4 bases between. Germline CDR1 reads MNHNS; CDR2 reads SASEGT. This CDR3 has 13 residues. The CDR3 protein is CASSGLSGNTIYF. The CDR3 bases are TGTGCCAGCAGTGGGCTCTCTGGAAACACCATATATTTT.

This chain joins TRBV27 and TRBJ2-5; D not certain. Germline loops: CDR1 MNHEY, CDR2 SMNVEV (reference sequence). This CDR3 spans 14 amino acids. V gave up 2 bases and J gave up 0 bases, with 7 bases separating them. In DNA, the CDR3 is TGTGCCAGCAGTTTAGGGCAGAACCAAGAGACCCAGTACTTC. This sequence encodes CASSLGQNQETQYF.

The chain joins TRBV2 to TRBJ1-2; D is perhaps TRBD1 (6 bases). Germline V CDR1 and CDR2: SNHLY, FYNNEI. The CDR3 extends over 14 amino acids. Trimming pared 6 bases from V and 2 bases from J, leaving 13 bases between. This CDR3 is CASRRQVTNYGYTF. In DNA, the CDR3 is TGTGCCAGCAGAAGACAGGTCACCAACTATGGCTACACCTTC.

The V and J genes are TRBV28 and TRBJ2-7; TRBD2 might be the D (5 bases). There are 14 residues in the CDR3. CDR1 and CDR2 (germline): MDHEN, SYDVKM. Trimming cost V 6 bases and J 1 base, with 13 bases left between them. CDR3 nucleotides: TGTGCCAGCAGCTATGACCGGGGATCCTACGAGCAGTACTTC. This codes for CASSYDRGSYEQYF.

The CDR3 DNA follows: TGTGCCGCAGGGTCGGGGGGCGAGCAGTACTTC. It is translated as CAAGSGGEQYF. The chain links TRBV7-2 to TRBJ2-7; 7 nucleotides line up with TRBD2. The V segment lost 11 bases and the J segment 6 bases; nucleotides outside the gene matches: 7. The CDR3 length is 11 residues. Germline V gene sequence: CDR1 SGHTA, CDR2 FQGNSA.

V is TRBV7-8 and J is TRBJ2-5; no definite D call. Germline V gene data show CDR1 as SGHVS and CDR2 as FQNEAQ. CDR3 length: 13 residues. Trimming shortened V by 5 bases and J by 5 bases, and 12 bases separated the two germline ends. The CDR3 loop reads CASSAMGVETQYF. For the CDR3, the DNA is TGTGCCAGCAGCGCGATGGGCGTGGAGACCCAGTACTTC.

This clone was seen once. This chain links TRBV7-2 with TRBJ2-5; 7 nucleotides line up with TRBD1. Germline assignment: CDR1 SGHTA and CDR2 FQGNSA. The CDR3 length is 12 residues. V gave up 5 bases and J gave up 6 bases; unmatched junction bases: 3. The CDR3 DNA reads TGTGCCAGCAGCCGACAGGGCCAGACCCAGTACTTC. This sequence encodes CASSRQGQTQYF.

In its sample, this clone was seen once. The rearrangement links TRBV15 to TRBJ2-3; a weak D match, TRBD2 (5 bases). The CDR3 runs to 17 residues. V dropped 0 bases and J dropped 2 bases, with 15 bases sitting between them. CDR1 and CDR2 from the germline V gene are LNHNV and YYDKDF (reference sequence). The CDR3 loop reads CATSRDGGASSTDTQYF. The CDR3 DNA is TGTGCCACCAGCAGAGATGGAGGTGCTTCCTCCACAGATACGCAGTATTTT.

J is TRBJ1-1 and V is TRBV7-9; TRBD1 matches 9 bases. V shed 2 bases, J shed 7 bases, and the junction held 11 bases outside the gene matches. The CDR3 has 16 residues. The germline V gene encodes CDR1 SEHNR and CDR2 FQNEAQ (reference sequence). The CDR3 coding sequence is TGTGCCAGCAGCTTACTTCTTATCGACAGGGGGGATGAAGCTTTCTTT. Its protein product is CASSLLLIDRGDEAFF.

The chain carries TRBV7-9 and TRBJ2-1, with D unclear. CDR1 is SEHNR and CDR2 is FQNEAQ in the germline V gene (reference sequence). The CDR3 has 12 residues. Trimming shortened V by 3 bases and J by 7 bases, and 7 bases separated the two germline ends. CDR3 in amino acids: CASSFVGNEQFF. As DNA, the CDR3 is TGTGCCAGCAGCTTTGTCGGGAATGAGCAGTTCTTC. Full variable domain (missing parts from reference TRBV7-9 and TRBJ2-1): DTGVSQNPRHKITKRGQNVTFRCDPISEHNRLYWYRQTLGQGPEFLTYFQNEAQLEKSRLLSDRFSAERPKGSFSTLEIQRTEQGDSAMYLCASSFVGNEQFFGPGTRLTVL.

The rearrangement joins TRBV11-2 to TRBJ2-5, with 10 positions matching TRBD1. V lost 5 bases to trimming and J lost 5 bases; unmatched junction nucleotides: 8. CDR1 and CDR2 from the germline V gene are SGHAT and FQNNGV. This CDR3 comprises 15 residues. DNA for the CDR3: TGTGCCAGCAGCCCCGGACAGGGGGGGGAGGAGACCCAGTACTTC. It translates to CASSPGQGGEETQYF.

This chain connects TRBV28 to TRBJ2-1; D may be TRBD2 (5 bases). Germline CDR1 reads MDHEN; CDR2 reads SYDVKM. The V and J ends lost 6 bases and 8 bases respectively, with 14 bases between them. The CDR3 totals 13 residues. The CDR3 coding sequence is TGTGCCAGCAGGTTCACCGGGGTCTATGAGCAGTTCTTC. Protein: CASRFTGVYEQFF.

This clone came up once. V usage is TRBV9 and J usage is TRBJ2-1, with a weak D call TRBD1 (6 bases). Germline loops: CDR1 SGDLS, CDR2 YYNGEE. The CDR3 length is 16 residues. The ends were cut back, 0 bases at V and 7 bases at J, with 17 bases in the middle. The CDR3 nucleotides are TGTGCCAGCAGCGTAGCTGGGACACCTGGGGGTAATGAGCAGTTCTTC. It encodes CASSVAGTPGGNEQFF.

The J gene is TRBJ2-1, the V gene TRBV4-3; 9 bases fit TRBD2. The V gene's germline CDR1 is LGHNA and CDR2 YSLEER. This CDR3 spans 14 amino acids. The ends lost 6 bases at V and 6 bases at J; junction bases unmatched: 6. The CDR3 nucleotides are TGCGCCAGCAGGGGGTCTAGCGGGACCAATGAGCAGTTCTTC. Residues: CASRGSSGTNEQFF.

The chain recombines TRBV4-1 with TRBJ2-2; no clear D gene. This CDR3 is built from 12 residues. V lost 4 bases and J 4 bases, leaving 4 bases between the germline ends. Germline V gene data show CDR1 as MGHRA and CDR2 as YSYEKL. CDR3 sequence (DNA): TGCGCCAGCAGCCTCTTCACCGGGGAGCTGTTTTTT. Translation: CASSLFTGELFF.

The chain uses TRBV5-1 and TRBJ2-7, with 7 bases aligning to TRBD2. Trimming took 3 bases from V and 3 from J; bases not matched to a gene: 3. Looked up from germline, CDR1 is SGHRS and CDR2 is YFSETQ. The CDR3 spans 13 residues. Written as DNA, the CDR3 is TGCGCCAGCAGCTCCCGGGGGGACTACGAGCAGTACTTC. Residues: CASSSRGDYEQYF.

V is TRBV30 and J is TRBJ1-4; 9 bases align to TRBD1. Germline CDR1 and CDR2: GTSNPN and SVGIG (reference sequence). V dropped 3 bases and J dropped 8; count of bases not matched to a gene: 4. This CDR3 is built from 13 residues. CDR3 amino acids: CAWRGTGKEKLFF. DNA of the CDR3: TGTGCCTGGAGGGGGACAGGGAAGGAAAAACTGTTTTTT.

This sequence joins TRBV2 and TRBJ2-7; perhaps TRBD2 as D (5 bases). Germline CDR1 is SNHLY and CDR2 is FYNNEI. This CDR3 region has 15 residues. V lost 1 base, J lost 0 bases, and 10 bases lay in between. The CDR3 region is CASSEGMLASYEQYF. Written as DNA, the CDR3 is TGTGCCAGCAGTGAAGGCATGCTAGCCTCCTACGAGCAGTACTTC.

The chain has TRBV14 and TRBJ2-7; D gene unclear. Per the germline V gene, CDR1 is SGHDN and CDR2 is FVKESK. V lost 1 base to trimming and J lost 7 bases, with 11 bases between them. The CDR3 extends over 13 amino acids. CDR3 nucleotide sequence: TGTGCCAGCAGCCAAGTTGCGGTGCGGGAGCAGTACTTC. This sequence encodes CASSQVAVREQYF.

This clone has a single count. This rearrangement joins TRBV4-3 to TRBJ2-3; 13 nucleotides align to TRBD2. Germline assignment: CDR1 LGHNA and CDR2 YSLEER. The CDR3 runs to 16 residues. V was pared by 5 bases and J by 1 base, with 3 bases of the junction left unmatched. CDR3 in DNA: TGCGCCAGCAGCTCCGGACTAGCGGGGGGCACAGATACGCAGTATTTT. As protein: CASSSGLAGGTDTQYF.

This chain's CDR3 is CASSVGGLGYTF. The DNA for the CDR3 is TGTGCCAGCAGCGTAGGAGGTCTTGGCTACACCTTC. The gene calls are TRBV9 and TRBJ1-2, with D hard to call. The germline V and J ends were trimmed by 0 bases and 7 bases, with 7 bases remaining between them. Germline V gene sequence: CDR1 SGDLS, CDR2 YYNGEE. The CDR3 totals 12 residues.